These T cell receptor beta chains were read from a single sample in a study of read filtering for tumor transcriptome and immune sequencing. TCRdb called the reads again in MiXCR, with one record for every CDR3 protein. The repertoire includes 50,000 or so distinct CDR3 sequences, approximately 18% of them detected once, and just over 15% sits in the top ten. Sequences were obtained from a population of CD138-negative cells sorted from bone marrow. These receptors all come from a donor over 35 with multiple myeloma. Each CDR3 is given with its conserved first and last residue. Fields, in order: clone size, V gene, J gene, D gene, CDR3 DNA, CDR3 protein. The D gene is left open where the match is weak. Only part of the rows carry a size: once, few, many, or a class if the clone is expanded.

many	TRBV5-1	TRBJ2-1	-	TGCGCCAGCACCGTTGCCCTACAACCCAATGAGCAGTTCTTC	CASTVALQPNEQFF
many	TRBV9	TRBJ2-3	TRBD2	TGTGCCAGCAGCGTAGGTCTAGCGGGAGTATCGGGGGCAGATACGCAGTATTTT	CASSVGLAGVSGADTQYF
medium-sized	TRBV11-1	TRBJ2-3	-	TGTGCCAGCAGCCAAACCTGGGGTGATTACACAGATACGCAGTATTTT	CASSQTWGDYTDTQYF
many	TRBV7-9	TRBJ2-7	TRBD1	TGTGCCAGCAGCCGACGGGACAGGGACCTTTCCGAGCAGTACTTC	CASSRRDRDLSEQYF
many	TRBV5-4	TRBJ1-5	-	TGTGCCAGCAGCTTGGTGCCTGCGTCGCCCCAGCATTTT	CASSLVPASPQHF
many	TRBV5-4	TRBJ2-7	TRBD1	TGTGCCAGCAGGCTTGGTGGGACAGGGGGAAGGAGCTCCTACGAGCAGTACTTC	CASRLGGTGGRSSYEQYF
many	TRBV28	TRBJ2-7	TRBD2	TGTGCCAGCACCTATAGCGGGAGTACATACGAGCAGTACTTC	CASTYSGSTYEQYF
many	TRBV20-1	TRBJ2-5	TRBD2	TGCAGTGCTAGACACTGGCTAGCGGAGTGGCAAGAGACCCAGTACTTC	CSARHWLAEWQETQYF
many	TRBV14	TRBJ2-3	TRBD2	TGTGCCAGCAGCCAAGTTGCGGGAGGACACACAGATACGCAGTATTTT	CASSQVAGGHTDTQYF
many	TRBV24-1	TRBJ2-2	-	TGTGCCACCAGTGGGATGGACAACACCGGGGAGCTGTTTTTT	CATSGMDNTGELFF
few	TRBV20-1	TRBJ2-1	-	TGCAGTGCTAGGGGCATGGGGAGCTCCTACAATGAGCAGTTCTTC	CSARGMGSSYNEQFF
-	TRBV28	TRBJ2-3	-	TGTGCCGTCGGGGGCGTGAGCACAGATACGCAGTATTTT	CAVGGVSTDTQYF
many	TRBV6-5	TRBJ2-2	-	TGTGCCAGCAGTTCACCCGGTGGACTCCTAGCTCACTACACCGGGGAGCTGTTTTTT	CASSSPGGLLAHYTGELFF
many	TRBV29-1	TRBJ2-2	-	TGCAGCGTTGAGGCCGGGGAGCTGTTTTTT	CSVEAGELFF
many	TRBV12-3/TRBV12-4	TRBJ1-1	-	TGTGCCAGCAGGCGTACAGGGTCGGCTGAAGCTTTCTTT	CASRRTGSAEAFF
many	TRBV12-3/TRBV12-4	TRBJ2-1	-	TGTGCCAGCAGTTTAGGGGTCGGGGCGGAGGGTTACAATGAGCAGTTCTTC	CASSLGVGAEGYNEQFF
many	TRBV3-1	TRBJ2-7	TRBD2	TGTGCCAGCAGCCTAGCGGGGGTCTACGAGCAGTACTTC	CASSLAGVYEQYF
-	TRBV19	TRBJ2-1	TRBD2	TGTGCCAGTAGATTAGCGGGAGCCTATTTCAATGAGCAGTTCTTC	CASRLAGAYFNEQFF
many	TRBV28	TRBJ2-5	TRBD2	TGTGCCAGCAGTCTTAGCGGGAGTAAAGAGACCCAGTACTTC	CASSLSGSKETQYF
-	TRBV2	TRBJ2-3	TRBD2	TGTGCCAGCAGTTACGGACTAGCGGTAGAGAATACGCAGTATTTT	CASSYGLAVENTQYF
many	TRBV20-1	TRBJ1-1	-	TGCAGTGCTAGGCCCCGGGATGAAGCTTTCTTT	CSARPRDEAFF
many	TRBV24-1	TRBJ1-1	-	TGTGCCACCAATACTCCCCCCAGGGAGGGGAGCACTGAAGCTTTCTTT	CATNTPPREGSTEAFF
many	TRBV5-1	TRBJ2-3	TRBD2	TGCGCCAGCAAGGGGACTAGCGGGCTTAGCACAGATACGCAGTATTTT	CASKGTSGLSTDTQYF
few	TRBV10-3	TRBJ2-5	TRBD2	TGTGCCATCAGTGAGCCCGGGACTAGCGGGAGCGGTAGCGAGACCCAGTACTTC	CAISEPGTSGSGSETQYF
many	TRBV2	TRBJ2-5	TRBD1	TGTGCCATCGAAGGACAGGGGCGAGAGACCCAGTACTTC	CAIEGQGRETQYF
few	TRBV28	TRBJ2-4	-	TGTGCCAGCAGTTTTGGGGGCCTCTTCGCCAAAAACATTCAGTACTTC	CASSFGGLFAKNIQYF
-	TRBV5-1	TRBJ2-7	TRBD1	TGCGCCAGCAGCAATACAGGGGGCTCCTACGAGCAGTACTTC	CASSNTGGSYEQYF
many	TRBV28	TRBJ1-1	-	TGTGCCAGCAGCGGGACTCGAACTGAAGCTTTCTTT	CASSGTRTEAFF
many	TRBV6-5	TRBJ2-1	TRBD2	TGTGCCAGCAGTCGGCCCGGGACTAGCGGGACCTACAATGAGCAGTTCTTC	CASSRPGTSGTYNEQFF
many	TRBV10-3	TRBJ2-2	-	TGTGCCATCAGTGAGTCGCCCACCGGGGAGCTGTTTTTT	CAISESPTGELFF
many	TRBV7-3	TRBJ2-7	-	TGTGCCAGCATCCCGGAATCCTACGAGCAGTACTTC	CASIPESYEQYF
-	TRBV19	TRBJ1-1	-	TGTGCCAGTAGTATCCAAACTCGGCTGGCTTTCTTT	CASSIQTRLAFF
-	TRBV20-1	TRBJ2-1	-	TGCAGTGCAAGAGAGCAGTACAATGAGCAGTTCTTC	CSAREQYNEQFF
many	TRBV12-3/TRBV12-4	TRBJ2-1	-	TGTGCCAGCAGTCTAATAGCGGAGCAGTTCTTC	CASSLIAEQFF
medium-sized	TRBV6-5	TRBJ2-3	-	TGTGCCAGCAGTTACATCCGAACAGATACGCAGTATTTT	CASSYIRTDTQYF
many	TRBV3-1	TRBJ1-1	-	TGTGCCAGCAGCCACCACGGGACCGGAGGAATCGAGGCTTTCTTT	CASSHHGTGGIEAFF
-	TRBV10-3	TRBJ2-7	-	TGTGCCATCAGTGAGTCCTCCTACGAGCAGTACTTC	CAISESSYEQYF
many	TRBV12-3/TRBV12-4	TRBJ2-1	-	TGTGCCAGCAGTTTAGCGCAGGGGGGGTCTCTGTTCTTC	CASSLAQGGSLFF
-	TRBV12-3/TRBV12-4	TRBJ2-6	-	TGTGCCAGCAGGAGCTCGGGCTCTGGGGCCAACGTCCTGACTTTC	CASRSSGSGANVLTF
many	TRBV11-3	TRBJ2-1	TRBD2	TGTGCCAGCAGCTTACTAGCGGGAAGTGATGAGCAGTTCTTC	CASSLLAGSDEQFF
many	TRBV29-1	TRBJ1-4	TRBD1	TGCAGCGTTTTTCAGGGGGCTAATGAAAAACTGTTTTTT	CSVFQGANEKLFF
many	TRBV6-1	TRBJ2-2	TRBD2	TGTGCCAGCAGTGAGACTAGCGTGAACACCGGGGAGCTGTTTTTT	CASSETSVNTGELFF
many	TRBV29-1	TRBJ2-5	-	TGCAGCAGCCGGTGGGGGGAGACCCAGTACTTC	CSSRWGETQYF
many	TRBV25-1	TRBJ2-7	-	TGTGCCAGCGGGCCAAGGGCGTACCCACTAACCCAGCAGTACTTC	CASGPRAYPLTQQYF
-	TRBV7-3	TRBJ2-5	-	TGTGCCAGCAGTTTGGAGCGAGGGGAGACCCAGTACTTC	CASSLERGETQYF
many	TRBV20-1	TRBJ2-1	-	TGCAGTGCTAGAAAACGGGATGAGCAGTTCTTC	CSARKRDEQFF
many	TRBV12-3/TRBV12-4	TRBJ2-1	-	TGTGCCAGCATTAGGCCTGCGAGCGGACCCTACAATGAGCAGTTCTTC	CASIRPASGPYNEQFF
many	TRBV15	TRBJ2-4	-	TGTGCCACCAGCAGAGATTTTAGGGTCATTAAAAACATTCAGTACTTC	CATSRDFRVIKNIQYF
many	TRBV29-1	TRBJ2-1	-	TGCAGCTCCCTGCGAGGGAATGAGCAGTTCTTC	CSSLRGNEQFF
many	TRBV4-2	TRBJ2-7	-	TGTGCCAGCAGCCAAGATGGGACCCACCGGTCGTACTTC	CASSQDGTHRSYF
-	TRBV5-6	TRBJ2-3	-	TGTGCCAGCAGCTTGGACCGCACAGATACGCAGTATTTT	CASSLDRTDTQYF
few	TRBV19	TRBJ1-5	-	TGTGCCAGTAGTATAGGATTGGGGATCGGCAATCAGCCCCAGCATTTT	CASSIGLGIGNQPQHF